This is a list of T cell receptor beta chains from one sample in a study of T cells in Graves' hyperthyroidism and ophthalmopathy. TCRdb reprocessed the multiplex PCR reads with MiXCR, giving one entry per CDR3 protein. The table records over 300,000 distinct CDR3 sequences, approximately 15% of them present only once. The sample was blood. Receptor source: a woman aged 55-69 years with Graves' hyperthyroidism. Each CDR3 is given with its conserved first and last residue. The order of the fields is J gene, D gene, V gene, clone size, CDR3 protein, CDR3 DNA. A D gene is named only where the DNA matches it firmly. Size is omitted from some rows. Given values are once, few, many or a class for expanded clones.

TRBJ2-7 | - | TRBV27 | many | CASSRETDGYEQYF | TGTGCCAGCAGTCGGGAGACAGATGGCTACGAGCAGTACTTC
TRBJ1-3 | - | TRBV9 | many | CASSVGVDSGNTIYF | TGTGCCAGCAGCGTAGGGGTGGACTCTGGAAACACCATATATTTT
TRBJ2-5 | TRBD2 | TRBV20-1 | few | CSASGLEVETQYF | TGCAGTGCTAGTGGACTAGAGGTCGAGACCCAGTACTTC
TRBJ1-1 | - | TRBV24-1 | many | CATSDHTQAEAFF | TGTGCCACCAGTGACCATACTCAGGCTGAAGCTTTCTTT
TRBJ2-1 | TRBD2 | TRBV5-1 | many | CASRSGLAGSNEQFF | TGCGCCAGCAGATCGGGACTAGCGGGGTCCAATGAGCAGTTCTTC
TRBJ2-5 | TRBD1 | TRBV7-9 | many | CASSFRDRGEKTQYF | TGTGCCAGCAGCTTCCGGGACAGGGGGGAGAAGACCCAGTACTTC
TRBJ2-1 | TRBD2 | TRBV27 | many | CASRLAGYNEQFF | TGTGCCAGCAGACTAGCGGGATACAATGAGCAGTTCTTC
TRBJ1-1 | - | TRBV19 | - | CASRTLVEAFF | TGTGCCAGTAGAACCCTAGTTGAAGCTTTCTTT
TRBJ2-7 | TRBD1 | TRBV29-1 | many | CSVEGTGGAYEQYF | TGCAGCGTTGAAGGGACAGGGGGGGCCTACGAGCAGTACTTC
TRBJ1-5 | TRBD1 | TRBV2 | many | CASSLPRDRGQRKQPQHF | TGTGCCAGCAGCCTTCCCCGGGACAGGGGGCAGCGTAAGCAGCCCCAGCATTTT
TRBJ2-3 | - | TRBV20-1 | many | CSARGGWGITDTQYF | TGCAGTGCTAGAGGGGGGTGGGGAATCACAGATACGCAGTATTTT
TRBJ2-7 | TRBD2 | TRBV9 | few | CASSVGPSGRGGSYEQYF | TGTGCCAGCAGCGTAGGTCCTAGCGGGAGAGGGGGCTCCTACGAGCAGTACTTC
TRBJ2-3 | TRBD2 | TRBV10-3 | few | CAISGSGRRTDTQYF | TGTGCCATCAGTGGTAGCGGGAGGAGAACAGATACGCAGTATTTT
TRBJ2-7 | TRBD2 | TRBV3-1 | once | CASSQELAGAGQYF | TGTGCCAGCAGCCAAGAACTAGCGGGAGCAGGGCAGTACTTC
TRBJ1-6 | - | TRBV4-1 | - | CASTQTLTRGPSPLHF | TGCGCCAGCACCCAAACACTAACCCGGGGGCCGTCACCCCTCCACTTT
TRBJ1-2 | TRBD1 | TRBV28 | many | CASSINHRGVGYTF | TGTGCCAGCAGTATCAACCACAGGGGTGTTGGCTACACCTTC
TRBJ2-4 | - | TRBV5-1 | many | CASSLGLGDIQYF | TGCGCCAGCAGCTTGGGACTGGGAGACATTCAGTACTTC
TRBJ2-1 | - | TRBV5-1 | - | CASSTDYPGSYNEQFF | TGCGCCAGCAGCACGGACTATCCCGGCTCCTACAATGAGCAGTTCTTC
TRBJ1-1 | TRBD1 | TRBV29-1 | few | CSARGGPIRMNTEAFF | TGCAGCGCCAGGGGGGGGCCCATTCGTATGAACACTGAAGCTTTCTTT
TRBJ2-2 | - | TRBV11-3 | many | CASSFKDTGELFF | TGTGCCAGCAGCTTCAAGGACACCGGGGAGCTGTTTTTT
TRBJ2-2 | - | TRBV19 | - | CASSTDDRFTGELFF | TGTGCCAGTAGTACCGACGACAGGTTCACCGGGGAGCTGTTTTTT
TRBJ2-3 | TRBD2 | TRBV2 | few | CASSYLGGRSTDTQYF | TGTGCCAGCAGTTATCTTGGCGGGAGGTCCACAGATACGCAGTATTTT
TRBJ2-5 | TRBD2 | TRBV11-2 | many | CASSLGTSGSPQETQYF | TGTGCCAGCAGCTTAGGGACTAGCGGGAGCCCTCAAGAGACCCAGTACTTC
TRBJ2-7 | - | TRBV6-1 | many | CASSELVGGLYEQYF | TGTGCCAGCAGTGAATTAGTGGGGGGCCTTTACGAGCAGTACTTC
TRBJ2-1 | TRBD2 | TRBV24-1 | many | CATGTNYNEQFF | TGTGCCACCGGGACTAACTACAATGAGCAGTTCTTC
TRBJ1-3 | - | TRBV29-1 | many | CSAHEGNTIYF | TGCAGCGCTCATGAGGGAAACACCATATATTTT
TRBJ1-1 | TRBD1 | TRBV20-1 | many | CSARIGGVNTEAFF | TGCAGTGCTAGAATAGGGGGCGTGAACACTGAAGCTTTCTTT
TRBJ2-7 | - | TRBV3-1 | many | CASSQDKAPPEQYF | TGTGCCAGCAGCCAAGATAAGGCGCCCCCCGAGCAGTACTTC
TRBJ1-2 | TRBD1 | TRBV10-3 | few | CAISQTGSGYTF | TGTGCCATCAGTCAGACAGGGAGTGGCTACACCTTC
TRBJ2-7 | TRBD1 | TRBV24-1 | many | CATSDPRTGGGEQYF | TGTGCCACCAGTGACCCCCGGACAGGGGGGGGGGAGCAGTACTTC
TRBJ1-1 | - | TRBV30 | many | CACGRTNAEAFF | TGTGCCTGCGGACGGACGAACGCTGAAGCTTTCTTT
TRBJ2-3 | TRBD2 | TRBV3-1 | - | CASSQGAGVADTQYF | TGTGCCAGCAGCCAAGGAGCGGGAGTGGCAGATACGCAGTATTTT
TRBJ2-1 | TRBD2 | TRBV7-2 | many | CASSSGGSDEQFF | TGTGCCAGCAGCTCGGGAGGTTCTGATGAGCAGTTCTTC
TRBJ2-5 | TRBD2 | TRBV5-6 | - | CASSLVPSGRDQETQYF | TGTGCCAGCAGCTTGGTGCCTAGCGGGAGAGACCAAGAGACCCAGTACTTC
TRBJ2-1 | - | TRBV6-4 | - | CASSELAGAHNEQFF | TGTGCCAGCAGTGAGCTGGCGGGGGCCCACAATGAGCAGTTCTTC
TRBJ2-1 | - | TRBV20-1 | many | CSARTGAQINEQFF | TGCAGTGCTAGAACGGGAGCACAGATCAATGAGCAGTTCTTC
TRBJ2-1 | - | TRBV24-1 | many | CATSDPVDNEQFF | TGTGCCACCAGTGACCCTGTGGACAATGAGCAGTTCTTC
TRBJ2-2 | - | TRBV7-2 | few | CASSLGVMTANTGELFF | TGTGCCAGCAGCTTAGGTGTCATGACAGCGAACACCGGGGAGCTGTTTTTT
TRBJ2-7 | - | TRBV29-1 | few | CSVVRDRGEQYF | TGCAGCGTTGTGCGGGATAGGGGCGAGCAGTACTTC
TRBJ1-1 | - | TRBV2 | - | CASSAAGANTEAFF | TGTGCCAGCAGCGCCGCCGGGGCGAACACTGAAGCTTTCTTT
TRBJ2-5 | - | TRBV29-1 | many | CSGTSGGGKIAETQYF | TGCAGCGGCACTTCAGGGGGGGGAAAAATCGCGGAGACCCAGTACTTC
TRBJ1-1 | - | TRBV20-1 | many | CSAFLWVNTEAFF | TGCAGTGCTTTCCTATGGGTTAACACTGAAGCTTTCTTT
TRBJ1-4 | - | TRBV6-4 | - | CASSWDCNEKLFF | TGTGCCAGCAGTTGGGATTGTAATGAAAAACTGTTTTTT
TRBJ2-1 | TRBD2 | TRBV24-1 | - | CATSGSGLAGGPWNEQFF | TGTGCCACCAGTGGGTCGGGACTAGCGGGAGGGCCGTGGAATGAGCAGTTCTTC
TRBJ1-1 | - | TRBV5-5 | many | CASSPSGTVMNTEAFF | TGTGCCAGCAGCCCCTCCGGGACCGTAATGAACACTGAAGCTTTCTTT
TRBJ2-7 | TRBD1 | TRBV3-1 | many | CASSGTGKRPYEQYF | TGTGCCAGCAGCGGGACAGGGAAGAGGCCCTACGAGCAGTACTTC
TRBJ1-6 | - | TRBV6-1 | many | CASSRGQDNSPLHF | TGTGCCAGCAGTCGGGGGCAAGATAATTCACCCCTCCACTTT
TRBJ2-7 | TRBD1 | TRBV30 | many | CAWSLSPGQGSYEQYF | TGTGCCTGGAGTCTTTCACCGGGACAGGGGTCCTACGAGCAGTACTTC
TRBJ2-6 | - | TRBV18 | - | CASSLTSISGANVLTF | TGTGCCAGCTCACTTACATCAATCTCTGGGGCCAACGTCCTGACTTTC
TRBJ2-1 | TRBD2 | TRBV5-1 | few | CASSFYRREEQFF | TGCGCCAGCAGCTTCTATCGGCGGGAGGAGCAGTTCTTC
TRBJ1-1 | TRBD1 | TRBV2 | many | CASSAGQGADQNTEAFF | TGTGCCAGCAGTGCCGGACAGGGGGCCGATCAGAACACTGAAGCTTTCTTT
TRBJ2-5 | TRBD1 | TRBV5-5 | many | CASSSPGQGAETQYF | TGTGCCAGCAGCTCCCCGGGACAGGGAGCAGAGACCCAGTACTTC
TRBJ2-7 | TRBD1 | TRBV7-8 | - | CASSSQGIEQYF | TGTGCCAGCAGCTCACAGGGGATCGAGCAGTACTTC
TRBJ1-2 | - | TRBV7-8 | many | CASSLGGGNYGYTF | TGTGCCAGCAGCTTAGGGGGCGGTAACTATGGCTACACCTTC
TRBJ1-1 | - | TRBV12-3/TRBV12-4 | many | CASSLQGLNTEAFF | TGTGCCAGCAGTTTACAGGGCTTGAACACTGAAGCTTTCTTT
TRBJ1-4 | - | TRBV11-3 | - | CASSPSDSRNEKLFF | TGTGCCAGCAGCCCTTCGGACAGCCGTAATGAAAAACTGTTTTTT
TRBJ2-3 | TRBD2 | TRBV5-1 | - | CASSHGTSATDTQYF | TGCGCCAGCAGCCACGGGACTAGCGCTACAGATACGCAGTATTTT
TRBJ2-7 | TRBD1 | TRBV30 | - | CAWSSRTGQYEQYF | TGTGCCTGGAGTTCCAGGACAGGGCAATACGAGCAGTACTTC